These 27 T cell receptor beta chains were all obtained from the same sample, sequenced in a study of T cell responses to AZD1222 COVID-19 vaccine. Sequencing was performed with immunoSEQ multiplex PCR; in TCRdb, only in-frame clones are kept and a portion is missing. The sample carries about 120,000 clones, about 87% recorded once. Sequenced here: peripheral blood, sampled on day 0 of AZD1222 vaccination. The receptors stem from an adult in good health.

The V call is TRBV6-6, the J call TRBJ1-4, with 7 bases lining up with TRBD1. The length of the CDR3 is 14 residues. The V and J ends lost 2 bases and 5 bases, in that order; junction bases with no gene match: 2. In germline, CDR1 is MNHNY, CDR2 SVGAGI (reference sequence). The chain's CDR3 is CASSYGQANEKLFF. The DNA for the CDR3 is TGTGCCAGCAGTTACGGACAGGCCAATGAAAAACTGTTTTTT.

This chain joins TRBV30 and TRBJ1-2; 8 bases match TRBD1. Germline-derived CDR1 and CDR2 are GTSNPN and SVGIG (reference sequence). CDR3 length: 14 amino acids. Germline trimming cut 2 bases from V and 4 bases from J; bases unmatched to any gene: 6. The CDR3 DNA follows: TGTGCCTGGAGTTCGGACAGGGCATCCTATGGCTACACCTTC. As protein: CAWSSDRASYGYTF.

CDR3 protein: CASSWDREVDSPLHF. CDR3 sequence (DNA): TGTGCCAGCAGTTGGGACAGGGAAGTTGATTCACCCCTCCACTTT. V is TRBV2 and J is TRBJ1-6; the match to TRBD1 covers 9 bases. J was trimmed by 8 bases and V by 5 bases; bases with no gene match: 7. The CDR3 consists of 15 residues. The germline CDR1 and CDR2 sequences are SNHLY and FYNNEI.

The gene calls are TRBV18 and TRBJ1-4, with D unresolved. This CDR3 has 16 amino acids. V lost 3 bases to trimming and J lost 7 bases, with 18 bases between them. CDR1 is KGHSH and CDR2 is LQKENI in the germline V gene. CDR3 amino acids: CASSPTGWEYAEKLFF. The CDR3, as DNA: TGTGCCAGCTCACCGACGGGCTGGGAGTATGCTGAAAAACTGTTTTTT.

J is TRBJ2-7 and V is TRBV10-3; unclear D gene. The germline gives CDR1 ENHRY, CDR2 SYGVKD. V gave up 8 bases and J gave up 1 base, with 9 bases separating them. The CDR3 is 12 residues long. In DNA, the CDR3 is TGTGCCATCTCTGGGTCGTCCTACGAGCAGTACTTC. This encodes CAISGSSYEQYF.

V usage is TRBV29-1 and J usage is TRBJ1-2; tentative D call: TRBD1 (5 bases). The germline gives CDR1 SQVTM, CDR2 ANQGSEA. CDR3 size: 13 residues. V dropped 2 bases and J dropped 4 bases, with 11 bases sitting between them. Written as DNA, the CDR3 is TGCAGCGTTGAATCAGGGTCGCTCTATGGCTACACCTTC. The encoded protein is CSVESGSLYGYTF. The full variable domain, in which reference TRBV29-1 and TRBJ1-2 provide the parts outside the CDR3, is SAVISQKPSRDICQRGTSLTIQCQVDSQVTMMFWYRQQPGQSLTLIATANQGSEATYESGFVIDKFPISRPNLTFSTLTVSNMSPEDSSIYLCSVESGSLYGYTFGSGTRLTVV.

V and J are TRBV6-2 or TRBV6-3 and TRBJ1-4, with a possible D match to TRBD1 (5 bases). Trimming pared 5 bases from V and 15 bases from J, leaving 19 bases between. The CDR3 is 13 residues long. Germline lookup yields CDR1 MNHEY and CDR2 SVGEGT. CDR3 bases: TGTGCCAGCAGTGACCCAGGGCGGGAAGAGGTGTTTTTT. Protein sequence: CASSDPGREEVFF.

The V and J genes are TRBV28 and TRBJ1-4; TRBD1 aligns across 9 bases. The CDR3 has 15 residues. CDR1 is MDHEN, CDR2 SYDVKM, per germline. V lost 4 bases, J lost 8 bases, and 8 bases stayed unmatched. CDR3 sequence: CASSSDRGAEEKLFF. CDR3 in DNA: TGTGCCAGCAGTTCCGACAGGGGGGCAGAGGAAAAACTGTTTTTT. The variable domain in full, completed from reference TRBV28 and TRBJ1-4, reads DVKVTQSSRYLVKRTGEKVFLECVQDMDHENMFWYRQDPGLGLRLIYFSYDVKMKEKGDIPEGYSVSREKKERFSLILESASTNQTSMYLCASSSDRGAEEKLFFGSGTQLSVL.

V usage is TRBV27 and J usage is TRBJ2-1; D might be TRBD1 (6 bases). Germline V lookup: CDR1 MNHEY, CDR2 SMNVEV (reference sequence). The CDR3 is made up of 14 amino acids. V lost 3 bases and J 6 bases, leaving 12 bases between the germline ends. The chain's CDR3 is CASSLTGPVNEQFF. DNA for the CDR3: TGTGCCAGCAGTTTGACAGGTCCGGTCAATGAGCAGTTCTTC.

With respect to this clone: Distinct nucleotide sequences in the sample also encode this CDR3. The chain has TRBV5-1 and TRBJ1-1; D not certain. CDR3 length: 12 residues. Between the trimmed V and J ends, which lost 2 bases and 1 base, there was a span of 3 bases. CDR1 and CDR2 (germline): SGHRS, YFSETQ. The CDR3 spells CASSLQNTEAFF. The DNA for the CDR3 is TGCGCCAGCAGCTTACAGAACACTGAAGCTTTCTTT.

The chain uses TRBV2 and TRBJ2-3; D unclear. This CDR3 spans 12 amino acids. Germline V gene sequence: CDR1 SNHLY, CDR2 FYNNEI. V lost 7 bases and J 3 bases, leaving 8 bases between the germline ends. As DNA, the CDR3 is TGTGCCAGCACCGATGTAACAGATACGCAGTATTTT. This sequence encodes CASTDVTDTQYF.

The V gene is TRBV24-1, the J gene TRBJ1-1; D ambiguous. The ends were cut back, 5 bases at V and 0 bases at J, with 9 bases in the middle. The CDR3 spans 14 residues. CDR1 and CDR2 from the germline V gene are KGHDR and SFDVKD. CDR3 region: CATSGVGLNTEAFF. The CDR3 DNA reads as TGTGCCACCAGTGGAGTAGGACTGAACACTGAAGCTTTCTTT.

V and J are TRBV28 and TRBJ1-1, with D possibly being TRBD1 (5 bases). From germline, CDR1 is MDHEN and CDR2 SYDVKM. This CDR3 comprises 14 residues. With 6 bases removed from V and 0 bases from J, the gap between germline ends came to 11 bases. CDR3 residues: CASRLGVMNTEAFF. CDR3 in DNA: TGTGCCAGCAGATTGGGGGTTATGAACACTGAAGCTTTCTTT.

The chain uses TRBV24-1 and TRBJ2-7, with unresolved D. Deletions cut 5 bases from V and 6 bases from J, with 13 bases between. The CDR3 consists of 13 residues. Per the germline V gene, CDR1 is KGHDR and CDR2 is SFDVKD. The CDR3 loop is CATSGGSAAEQYF. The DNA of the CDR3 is TGTGCCACCAGTGGGGGTTCAGCAGCCGAGCAGTACTTC.

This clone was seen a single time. For the CDR3, the DNA is TGTGCCAGCATTCCTAGCGGGGGTGGCGGGGAGCTGTTTTTT. Amino acids: CASIPSGGGGELFF. The chain is built from TRBV6-5 and TRBJ2-2; TRBD2 matches 10 bases. Germline V gene sequence: CDR1 MNHEY, CDR2 SVGAGI. The CDR3 spans 14 residues. J gave up 7 bases and V 7 bases, and 6 bases lay outside the gene matches.

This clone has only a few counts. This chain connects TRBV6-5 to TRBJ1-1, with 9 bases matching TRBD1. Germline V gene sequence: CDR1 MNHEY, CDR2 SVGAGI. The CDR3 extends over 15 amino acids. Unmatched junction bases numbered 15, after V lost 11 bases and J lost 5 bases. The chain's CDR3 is CAAQGARISGTEAFF. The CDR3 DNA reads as TGTGCCGCACAGGGGGCGAGGATTTCGGGGACTGAAGCTTTCTTT.

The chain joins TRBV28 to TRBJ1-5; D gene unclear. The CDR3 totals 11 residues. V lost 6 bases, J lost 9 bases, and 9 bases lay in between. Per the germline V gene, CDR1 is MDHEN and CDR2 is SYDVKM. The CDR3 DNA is TGTGCCAGCAGCCAACCCCGGCCCCAGCATTTT. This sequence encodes CASSQPRPQHF. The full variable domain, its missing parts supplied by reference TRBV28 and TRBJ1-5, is DVKVTQSSRYLVKRTGEKVFLECVQDMDHENMFWYRQDPGLGLRLIYFSYDVKMKEKGDIPEGYSVSREKKERFSLILESASTNQTSMYLCASSQPRPQHFGDGTRLSIL.

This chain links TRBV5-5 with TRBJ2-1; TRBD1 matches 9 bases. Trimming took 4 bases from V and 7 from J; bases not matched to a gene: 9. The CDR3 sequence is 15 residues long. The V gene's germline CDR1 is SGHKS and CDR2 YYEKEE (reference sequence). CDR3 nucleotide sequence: TGTGCCAGCAGCCATACAGGGGGCGCAAGAAATGAGCAGTTCTTC. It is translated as CASSHTGGARNEQFF.

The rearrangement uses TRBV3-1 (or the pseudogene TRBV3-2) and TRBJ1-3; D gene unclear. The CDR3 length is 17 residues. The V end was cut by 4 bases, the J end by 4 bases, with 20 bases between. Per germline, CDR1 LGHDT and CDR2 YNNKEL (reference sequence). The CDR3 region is CASSLATLRASGNTIYF. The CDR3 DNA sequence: TGTGCCAGCAGCCTTGCCACCCTGAGGGCCAGCGGAAACACCATATATTTT.

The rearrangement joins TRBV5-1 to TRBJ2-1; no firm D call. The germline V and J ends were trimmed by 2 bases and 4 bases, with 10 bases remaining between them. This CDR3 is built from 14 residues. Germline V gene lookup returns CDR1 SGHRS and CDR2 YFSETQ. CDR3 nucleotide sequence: TGCGCCAGCAGCTTTGCTTCCAGATACAATGAGCAGTTCTTC. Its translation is CASSFASRYNEQFF.

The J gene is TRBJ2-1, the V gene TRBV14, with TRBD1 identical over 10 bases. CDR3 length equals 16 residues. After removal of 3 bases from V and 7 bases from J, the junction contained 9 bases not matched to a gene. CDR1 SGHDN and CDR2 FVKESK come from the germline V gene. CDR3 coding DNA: TGTGCCAGCAGCCACCTGGGGACAGGGGTACGTAATGAGCAGTTCTTC. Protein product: CASSHLGTGVRNEQFF.

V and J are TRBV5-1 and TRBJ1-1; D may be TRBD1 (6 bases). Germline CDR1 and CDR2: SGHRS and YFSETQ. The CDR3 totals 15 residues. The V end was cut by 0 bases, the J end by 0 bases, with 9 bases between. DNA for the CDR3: TGCGCCAGCAGCTTGGTGCAGGGGATGAACACTGAAGCTTTCTTT. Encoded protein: CASSLVQGMNTEAFF.

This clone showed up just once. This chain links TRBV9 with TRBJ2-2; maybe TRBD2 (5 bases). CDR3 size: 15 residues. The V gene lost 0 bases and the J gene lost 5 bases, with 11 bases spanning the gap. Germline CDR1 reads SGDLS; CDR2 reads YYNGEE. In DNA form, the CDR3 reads TGTGCCAGCAGCGTAGTGACTACCTCGACCGGGGAGCTGTTTTTT. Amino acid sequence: CASSVVTTSTGELFF.

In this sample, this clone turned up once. The CDR3 DNA is TGTGCCAGCCAACCGGGACAGGCCTACGAGCAGTACTTC. Translation gives CASQPGQAYEQYF. The V call is TRBV28, the J call TRBJ2-7, with TRBD1 identical over 8 bases. The V segment lost 8 bases and the J segment 2 bases; nucleotides outside the gene matches: 5. CDR1 is MDHEN and CDR2 is SYDVKM in the germline V gene. The length of the CDR3 is 13 residues.

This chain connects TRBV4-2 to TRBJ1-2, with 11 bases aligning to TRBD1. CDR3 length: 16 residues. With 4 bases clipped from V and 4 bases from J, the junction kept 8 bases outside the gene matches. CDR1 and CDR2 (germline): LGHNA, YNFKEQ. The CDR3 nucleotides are TGTGCCAGCAGCCCGCGGACAGGGGGCTTGATCTATGGCTACACCTTC. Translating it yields CASSPRTGGLIYGYTF.

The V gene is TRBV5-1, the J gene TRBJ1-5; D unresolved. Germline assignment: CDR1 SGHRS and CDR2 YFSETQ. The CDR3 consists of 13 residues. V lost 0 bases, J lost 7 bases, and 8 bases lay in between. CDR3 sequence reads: CASSLDWEQPQHF. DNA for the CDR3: TGCGCCAGCAGCTTGGATTGGGAACAGCCCCAGCATTTT.

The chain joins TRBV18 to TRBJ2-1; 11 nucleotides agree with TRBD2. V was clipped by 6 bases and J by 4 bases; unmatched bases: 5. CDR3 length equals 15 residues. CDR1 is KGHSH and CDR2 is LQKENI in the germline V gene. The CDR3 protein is CASSAGTSGYNEQFF. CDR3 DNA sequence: TGTGCCAGCTCGGCCGGGACTAGCGGATACAATGAGCAGTTCTTC.